This entry lists 6 T cell receptor beta chains sequenced from one sample in a study of T cell responses to AZD1222 COVID-19 vaccine. Produced via immunoSEQ multiplex PCR; TCRdb's table is partial and in-frame only. This sample has tens of thousands of clones; over 80% occur once, and the top ten carry approximately 2.8%. Sample: peripheral blood, taken on day 0 of AZD1222 vaccination. Receptors originate from an adult in good health.

The chain combines TRBV7-8 with TRBJ2-7, with D maybe TRBD1 (5 bases). Trimming left V 4 bases short and J 7 bases short, with 8 bases between. Germline lookup yields CDR1 SGHVS and CDR2 FQNEAQ. The CDR3 is made up of 11 amino acids. CDR3 region: CASSYTGEQYF. The DNA for the CDR3 is TGTGCCAGCAGCTACACAGGAGAGCAGTACTTC. Full variable domain (outside the CDR3, taken from reference TRBV7-8 and TRBJ2-7): GAGVSQSPRYKVAKRGQDVALRCDPISGHVSLFWYQQALGQGPEFLTYFQNEAQLDKSGLPSDRFFAERPEGSVSTLKIQRTQQEDSAVYLCASSYTGEQYFGPGTRLTVT.

CDR3 sequence (DNA): TGTGCCAGTAGTATCTGGAGCCTTGAGTCCCAGCATTTT. Residues: CASSIWSLESQHF. The rearrangement links TRBV19 to TRBJ1-5; D remains unclear. CDR1 and CDR2 from the germline V gene are LNHDA and SQIVND (reference sequence). Trimming left V 3 bases short and J 11 bases short, with 14 bases between. This CDR3 contains 13 residues.

This clone was observed a handful of times. The CDR3 here is CASSQTRTGASGNTIYF. In nucleotides, the CDR3 is TGCGCCAGCAGCCAAACCCGGACAGGGGCCTCTGGAAACACCATATATTTT. The chain recombines TRBV4-3 with TRBJ1-3; 9 nucleotides align to TRBD1. The junction had 5 bases not matched to a gene; V was cut back by 2 bases and J by 0 bases. Germline V gives CDR1 LGHNA, CDR2 YSLEER. The CDR3 is 17 residues long.

The J gene is TRBJ2-7, the V gene TRBV29-1, with D maybe TRBD2 (5 bases). Germline V lookup: CDR1 SQVTM, CDR2 ANQGSEA. Trimming left V 0 bases short and J 0 bases short, with 9 bases between. The CDR3 has 14 amino acids. As DNA, the CDR3 is TGCAGCGTTGAAGACGGGGATAGCTCCTACGAGCAGTACTTC. Encoded protein: CSVEDGDSSYEQYF.

This clone was seen more than once but under ten times. DNA of the CDR3: TGTGCCAGCACCCTACCCCAGGGGATCATGAACACTGAAGCTTTCTTT. Residues: CASTLPQGIMNTEAFF. The J gene is TRBJ1-1, the V gene TRBV6-7; tentative D call: TRBD1 (6 bases). TRBV6-7 is reported as an ORF; its role is uncertain. This CDR3 is built from 16 residues. Trimming left V 7 bases short and J 0 bases short, with 18 bases between.

This chain links TRBV19 with TRBJ1-4; D unresolved. Trimming stripped 6 bases from V and 2 bases from J, with 10 bases between. CDR1 is LNHDA and CDR2 is SQIVND in the germline V gene (reference sequence). The CDR3 runs 14 residues. CDR3 bases: TGTGCCAGTAGGCGTGGCAGCACTAATGAAAAACTGTTTTTT. Amino acids: CASRRGSTNEKLFF.